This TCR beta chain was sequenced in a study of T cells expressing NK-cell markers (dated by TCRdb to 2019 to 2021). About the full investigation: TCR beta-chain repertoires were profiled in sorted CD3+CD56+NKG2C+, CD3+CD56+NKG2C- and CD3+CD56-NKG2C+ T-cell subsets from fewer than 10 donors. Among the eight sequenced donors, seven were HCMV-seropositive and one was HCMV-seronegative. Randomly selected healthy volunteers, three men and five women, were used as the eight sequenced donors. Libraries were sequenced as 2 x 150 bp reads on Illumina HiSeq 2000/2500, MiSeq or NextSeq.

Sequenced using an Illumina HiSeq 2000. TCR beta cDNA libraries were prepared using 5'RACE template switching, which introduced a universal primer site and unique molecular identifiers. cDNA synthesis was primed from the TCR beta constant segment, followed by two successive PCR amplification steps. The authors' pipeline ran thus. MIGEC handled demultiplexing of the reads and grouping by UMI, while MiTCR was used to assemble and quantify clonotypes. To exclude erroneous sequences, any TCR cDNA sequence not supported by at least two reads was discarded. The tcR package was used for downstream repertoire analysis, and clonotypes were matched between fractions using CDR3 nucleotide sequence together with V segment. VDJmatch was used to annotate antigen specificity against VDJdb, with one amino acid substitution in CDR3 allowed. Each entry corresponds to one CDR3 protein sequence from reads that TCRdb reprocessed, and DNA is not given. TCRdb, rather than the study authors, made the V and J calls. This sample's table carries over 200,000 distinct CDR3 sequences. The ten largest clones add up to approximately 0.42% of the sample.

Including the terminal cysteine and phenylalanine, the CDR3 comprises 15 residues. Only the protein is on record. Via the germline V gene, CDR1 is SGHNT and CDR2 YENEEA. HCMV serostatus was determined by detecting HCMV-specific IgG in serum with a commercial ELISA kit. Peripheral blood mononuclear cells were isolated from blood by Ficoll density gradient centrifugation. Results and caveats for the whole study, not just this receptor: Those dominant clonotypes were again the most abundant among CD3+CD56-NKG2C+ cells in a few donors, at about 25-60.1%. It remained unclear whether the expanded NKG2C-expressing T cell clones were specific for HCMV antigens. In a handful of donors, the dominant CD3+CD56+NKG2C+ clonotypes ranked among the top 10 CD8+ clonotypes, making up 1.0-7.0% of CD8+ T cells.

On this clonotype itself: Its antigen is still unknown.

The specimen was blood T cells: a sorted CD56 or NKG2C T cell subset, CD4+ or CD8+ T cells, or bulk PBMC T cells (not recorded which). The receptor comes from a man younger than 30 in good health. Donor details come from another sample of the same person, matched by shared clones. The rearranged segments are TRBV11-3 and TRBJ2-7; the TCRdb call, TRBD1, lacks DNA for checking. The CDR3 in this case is CASSFGQGAPYEQYF.